Sequencing of this T cell receptor (beta chain) was carried out in a study of CD8+ T cells in alopecia areata. Study at large: Skin-grafted 7-10-week-old female C3H/HeJ mice received tissue from roughly 6-13-month-old C3H/HeJ donors with spontaneous alopecia.

CD4, CD8alpha, NKG2D, NKG2ACE and other markers were used to sort pooled cutaneous lymph node cells. CDR3 length: 16 amino acids. Trimming took 4 bases from V and 1 from J; bases not matched to a gene: 3. CDR1 and CDR2 (germline): LGHNA, YNLKQL (reference sequence). This clone was counted a few times. The gene names given are mouse names. The DNA ends 4 residues before the CDR3 does, and the rest of the CDR3 is filled in from the germline J gene. Extracted from the samples, RNA was reverse transcribed into cDNA to serve as the sequencing template. Here immunoSEQ multiplex PCR was the method, and the copy in TCRdb shows in-frame clones only, minus some. The sample holds 200,000 to 300,000 clones, and no clone turns up only once.

The sequencing sample was made of CD4+ T cells sorted from a lymph node. This sequence originates from a C3H/HeJ mouse with alopecia areata. For the strain, the MHC haplotype given is H2-k. V gene TRBV5 combines with J gene TRBJ2-2, with 10 bases aligning to TRBD2. The CDR3 sequence is CASSPRTGGNTGQLYF. Incomplete CDR3 DNA: TGTGCCAGCAGCCCCCGGACTGGGGGAAACACCGGG.